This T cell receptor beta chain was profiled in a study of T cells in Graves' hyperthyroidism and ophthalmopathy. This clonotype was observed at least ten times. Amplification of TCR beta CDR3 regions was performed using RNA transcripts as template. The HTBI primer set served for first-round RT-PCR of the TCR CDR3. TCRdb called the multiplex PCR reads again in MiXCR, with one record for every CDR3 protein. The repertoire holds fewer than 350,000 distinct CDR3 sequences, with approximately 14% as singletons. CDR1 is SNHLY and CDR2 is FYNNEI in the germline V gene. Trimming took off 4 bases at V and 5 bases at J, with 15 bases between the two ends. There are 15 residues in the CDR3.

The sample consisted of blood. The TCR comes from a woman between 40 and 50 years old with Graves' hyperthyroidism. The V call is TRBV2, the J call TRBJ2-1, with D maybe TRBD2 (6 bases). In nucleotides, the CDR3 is TGTGCCAGCAGTGTGCAGGGAGGAAACCACAATGAGCAGTTCTTC. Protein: CASSVQGGNHNEQFF.